This entry concerns a single T cell receptor (beta chain). As yet, its antigen is unknown. Here immunoSEQ multiplex PCR was the method, and the copy in TCRdb shows in-frame clones only, minus some. In the table there are 75,000 to 90,000 clones, 90% of which are singletons. The data were obtained in a study of T cell responses to AZD1222 COVID-19 vaccine. Whole-study findings and limits: Without day 14 samples, only post-peak T cell repertoires were studied.

Germline V lookup: CDR1 SGHTA, CDR2 FQGNSA. The CDR3 is made up of 14 amino acids. The V and J ends lost 6 bases and 5 bases, in that order; junction bases with no gene match: 8. The chain uses TRBV7-2 and TRBJ1-1; 8 nucleotides match TRBD1. The starting material was peripheral blood, obtained on day 0 of AZD1222 vaccination. The sequence was collected from an adult in good health. The CDR3, as DNA: TGTGCCAGCAGTTTCGGACAGGGTTATACTGAAGCTTTCTTT. Residues: CASSFGQGYTEAFF.